The sequence of this T cell receptor beta chain was determined in a study of T cell responses to AZD1222 COVID-19 vaccine. Study in general: It was second doses at about 4 or about 12 weeks that were pooled.

Points on this clone: Its antigen is unidentified.

This table comes from immunoSEQ multiplex PCR, and its TCRdb copy is limited to in-frame clones, with some not included. The data contain 100,000 to 150,000 clones, about nine tenths of them seen just once; the ten biggest clones take up roughly 7.8%. Whole-study findings and limits: The CD4 TCRs associated with vaccination extended across spike and predominated at 160-218 and 743-854. Unmutated variant regions are reportedly targeted by nearly half of spike-specific TCRs.

The trim removed 11 bases at V and 4 bases at J, leaving 12 bases unmatched. The CDR3 sequence is 15 residues long. In germline, CDR1 is MDHEN, CDR2 SYDVKM. The rearrangement uses TRBV28 and TRBJ2-2, with 8 bases identical to TRBD2. Source: peripheral blood, taken on day 0 of AZD1222 vaccination. The TCR was taken from an adult in good health. CDR3 DNA sequence: TGTGCCTCCAGCCGGGGGGGAGGTGGCACCGGGGAGCTGTTTTTT. This sequence encodes CASSRGGGGTGELFF.